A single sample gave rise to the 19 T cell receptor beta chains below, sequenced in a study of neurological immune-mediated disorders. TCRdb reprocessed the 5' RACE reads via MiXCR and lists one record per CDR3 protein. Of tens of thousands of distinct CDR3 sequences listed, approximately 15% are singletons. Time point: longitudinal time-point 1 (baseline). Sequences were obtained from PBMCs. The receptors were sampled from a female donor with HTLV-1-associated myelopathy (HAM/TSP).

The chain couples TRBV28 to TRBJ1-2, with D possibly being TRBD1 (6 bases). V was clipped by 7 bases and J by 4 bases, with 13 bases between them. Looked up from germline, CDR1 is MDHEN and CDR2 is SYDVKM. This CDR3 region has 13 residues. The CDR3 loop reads CASKPGGPYGYTF. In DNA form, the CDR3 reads TGTGCCAGCAAGCCCGGGGGCCCCTATGGCTACACCTTC.

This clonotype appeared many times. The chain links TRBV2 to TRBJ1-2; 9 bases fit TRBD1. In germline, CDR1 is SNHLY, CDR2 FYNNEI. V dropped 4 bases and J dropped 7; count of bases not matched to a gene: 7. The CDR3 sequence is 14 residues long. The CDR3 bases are TGTGCCAGCAGTGGGGGACAGGGCTCAGGTGGCTACACCTTC. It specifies CASSGGQGSGGYTF.

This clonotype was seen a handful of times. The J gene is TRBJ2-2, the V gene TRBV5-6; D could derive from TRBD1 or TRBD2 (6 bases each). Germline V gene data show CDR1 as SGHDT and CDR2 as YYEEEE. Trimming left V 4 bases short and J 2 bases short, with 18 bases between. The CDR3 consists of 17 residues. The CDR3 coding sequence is TGTGCCAGCAGCCGTTCGCCCGGGGGCGGTAACACCGGGGAGCTGTTTTTT. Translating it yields CASSRSPGGGNTGELFF.

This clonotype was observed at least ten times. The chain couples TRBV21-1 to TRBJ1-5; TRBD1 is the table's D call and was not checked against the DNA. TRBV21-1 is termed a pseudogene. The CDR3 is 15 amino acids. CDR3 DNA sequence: TGTGCCAGCAGCTATACAGGGCCGTTCAATCAGCCCCAGCATTTT. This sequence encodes CASSYTGPFNQPQHF.

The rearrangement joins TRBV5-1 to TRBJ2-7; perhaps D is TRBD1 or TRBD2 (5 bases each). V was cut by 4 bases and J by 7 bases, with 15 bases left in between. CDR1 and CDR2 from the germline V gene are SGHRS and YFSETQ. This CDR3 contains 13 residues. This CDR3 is CASSRTGREEQYF. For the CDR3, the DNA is TGCGCCAGCAGCCGAACGGGACGAGAAGAGCAGTACTTC.

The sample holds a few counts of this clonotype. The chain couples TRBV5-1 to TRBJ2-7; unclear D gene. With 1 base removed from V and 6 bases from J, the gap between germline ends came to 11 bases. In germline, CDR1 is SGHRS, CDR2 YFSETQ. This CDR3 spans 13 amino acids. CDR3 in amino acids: CASSLRQVAEQYF. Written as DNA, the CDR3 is TGCGCCAGCAGCTTGAGGCAGGTGGCCGAGCAGTACTTC.

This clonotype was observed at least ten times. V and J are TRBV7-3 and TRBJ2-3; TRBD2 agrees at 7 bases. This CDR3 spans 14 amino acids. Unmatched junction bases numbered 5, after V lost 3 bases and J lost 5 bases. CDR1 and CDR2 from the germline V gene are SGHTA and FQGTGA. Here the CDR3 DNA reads TGTGCCAGCAGCTTTGGGGGGGTCCAAGATACGCAGTATTTT. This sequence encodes CASSFGGVQDTQYF. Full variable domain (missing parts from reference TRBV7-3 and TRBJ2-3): GAGVSQTPSNKVTEKGKYVELRCDPISGHTALYWYRQSLGQGPEFLIYFQGTGAADDSGLPNDRFFAVRPEGSVSTLKIQRTERGDSAVYLCASSFGGVQDTQYFGPGTRLTVL.

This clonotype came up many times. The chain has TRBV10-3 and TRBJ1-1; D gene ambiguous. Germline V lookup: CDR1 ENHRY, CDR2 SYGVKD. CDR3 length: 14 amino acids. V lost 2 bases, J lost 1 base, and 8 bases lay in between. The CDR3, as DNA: TGTGCCATCAGTGAGGTCCTAACGAACACTGAAGCTTTCTTT. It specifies CAISEVLTNTEAFF.

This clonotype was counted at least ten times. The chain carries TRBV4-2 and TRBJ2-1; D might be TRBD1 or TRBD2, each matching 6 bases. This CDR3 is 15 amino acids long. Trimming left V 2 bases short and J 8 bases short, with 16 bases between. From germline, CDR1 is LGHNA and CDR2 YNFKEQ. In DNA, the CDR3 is TGTGCCAGCAGCCAAACCGGGGGCAGTCGGGATGAGCAGTTCTTC. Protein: CASSQTGGSRDEQFF.

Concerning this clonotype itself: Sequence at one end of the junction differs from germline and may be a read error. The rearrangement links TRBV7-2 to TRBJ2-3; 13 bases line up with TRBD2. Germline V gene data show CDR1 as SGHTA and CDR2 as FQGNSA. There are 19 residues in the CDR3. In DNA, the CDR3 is TGTGCCAGAAGCTTAGTCCAGACTAGCGGGGGGCAAGACACAGATACGCAGTATTTT. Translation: CARSLVQTSGGQDTDTQYF.

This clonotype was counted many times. CDR3 in amino acids: CASRGKGQGATGELFF. CDR3 sequence (DNA): TGTGCCAGCAGGGGAAAAGGACAGGGTGCCACCGGGGAGCTGTTTTTT. The J gene is TRBJ2-2, the V gene TRBV6-5; 8 bases are a match to TRBD1. The germline gives CDR1 MNHEY, CDR2 SVGAGI. CDR3 length: 16 amino acids. V lost 6 bases to trimming and J lost 4 bases; unmatched junction nucleotides: 10.

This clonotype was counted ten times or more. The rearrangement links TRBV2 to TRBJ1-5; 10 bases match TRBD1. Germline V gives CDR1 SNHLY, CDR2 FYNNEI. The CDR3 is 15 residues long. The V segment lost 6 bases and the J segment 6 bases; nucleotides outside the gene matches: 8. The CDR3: CASRDGTGVAQPQHF. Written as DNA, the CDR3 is TGTGCCAGCAGGGACGGGACAGGGGTCGCTCAGCCCCAGCATTTT.

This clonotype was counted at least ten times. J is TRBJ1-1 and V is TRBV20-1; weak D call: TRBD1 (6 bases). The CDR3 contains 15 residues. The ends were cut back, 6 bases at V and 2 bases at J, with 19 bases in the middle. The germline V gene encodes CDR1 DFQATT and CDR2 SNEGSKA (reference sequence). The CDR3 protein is CSADSHRGTNTEAFF. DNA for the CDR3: TGCAGTGCCGACTCCCATAGGGGGACAAACACTGAAGCTTTCTTT.

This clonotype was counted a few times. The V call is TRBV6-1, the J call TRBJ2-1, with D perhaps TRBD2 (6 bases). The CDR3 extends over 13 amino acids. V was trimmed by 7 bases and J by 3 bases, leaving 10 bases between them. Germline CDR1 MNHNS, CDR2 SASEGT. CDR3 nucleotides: TGTGCCAGCAATCGGGACTTCTACAATGAGCAGTTCTTC. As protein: CASNRDFYNEQFF.

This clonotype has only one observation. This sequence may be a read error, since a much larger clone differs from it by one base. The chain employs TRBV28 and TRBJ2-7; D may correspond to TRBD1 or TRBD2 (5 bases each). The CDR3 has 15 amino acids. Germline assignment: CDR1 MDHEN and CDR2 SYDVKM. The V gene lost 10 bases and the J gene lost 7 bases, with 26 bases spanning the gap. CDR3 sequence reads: CANGHAGTSQGEQYF. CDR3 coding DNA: TGTGCCAACGGCCACGCCGGGACCTCTCAAGGGGAGCAGTACTTC.

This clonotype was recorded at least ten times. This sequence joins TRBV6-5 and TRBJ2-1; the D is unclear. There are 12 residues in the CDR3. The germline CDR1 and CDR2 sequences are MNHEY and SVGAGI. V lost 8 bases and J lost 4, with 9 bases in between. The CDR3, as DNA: TGTGCCAGCGGTTGGAGTTACAATGAGCAGTTCTTC. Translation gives CASGWSYNEQFF.

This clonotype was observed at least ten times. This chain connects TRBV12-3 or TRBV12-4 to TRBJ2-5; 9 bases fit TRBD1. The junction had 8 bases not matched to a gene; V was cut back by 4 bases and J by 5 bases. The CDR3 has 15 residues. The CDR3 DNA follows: TGTGCCAGCAGTTCACAGGGGGCCATCGGGGAGACCCAGTACTTC. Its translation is CASSSQGAIGETQYF.

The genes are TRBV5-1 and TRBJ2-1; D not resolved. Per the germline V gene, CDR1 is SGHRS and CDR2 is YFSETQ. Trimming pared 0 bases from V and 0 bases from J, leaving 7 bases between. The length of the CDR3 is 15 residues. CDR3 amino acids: CASSLAEYSYNEQFF. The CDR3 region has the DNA TGCGCCAGCAGCTTGGCGGAGTACTCCTACAATGAGCAGTTCTTC. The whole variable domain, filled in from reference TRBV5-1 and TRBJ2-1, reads KAGVTQTPRYLIKTRGQQVTLSCSPISGHRSVSWYQQTPGQGLQFLFEYFSETQRNKGNFPGRFSGRQFSNSRSEMNVSTLELGDSALYLCASSLAEYSYNEQFFGPGTRLTVL.

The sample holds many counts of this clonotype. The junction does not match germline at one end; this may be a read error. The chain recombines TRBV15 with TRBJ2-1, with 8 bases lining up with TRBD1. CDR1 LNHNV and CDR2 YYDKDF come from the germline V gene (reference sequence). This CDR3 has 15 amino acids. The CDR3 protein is CATSRGGTGDNEQFF. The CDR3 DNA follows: TGTGCTACCAGCAGAGGCGGGACAGGAGACAATGAGCAGTTCTTC.